This T cell receptor beta chain is from a study of STAT5B mutations in CD4+ large granular lymphocyte leukemia. Study observations and caveats: Compared with healthy controls (2/35), patient top clones favored TRBV06 (8/27).

Regarding this clone: Its matching antigen is unknown.

Study processing details: The detection floor for productive clonotype frequency was 2.59 x 10-5. Clones were read by immunoSEQ multiplex PCR, and TCRdb kept only the in-frame ones, dropping some. The V and J calls and the clone size are those of that table, but D and trimming were determined from the DNA. This repertoire shows fewer than 45,000 clones, about 86% found once; its top ten account for 2.6%. J gave up 0 bases and V 4 bases, and 3 bases lay outside the gene matches. CDR1 GTSNPN and CDR2 SVGIG come from the germline V gene (reference sequence). This CDR3 is 13 amino acids long. The clonotype comes from a human donor in good health. The chain links TRBV30 to TRBJ2-7, with 7 bases that match TRBD2. Sequenced material: CD4+ T cells from blood buffy coats. CDR3 DNA: TGTGCCTGGATCCGGGACTACTCCTACGAGCAGTACTTC. Translating it yields CAWIRDYSYEQYF.